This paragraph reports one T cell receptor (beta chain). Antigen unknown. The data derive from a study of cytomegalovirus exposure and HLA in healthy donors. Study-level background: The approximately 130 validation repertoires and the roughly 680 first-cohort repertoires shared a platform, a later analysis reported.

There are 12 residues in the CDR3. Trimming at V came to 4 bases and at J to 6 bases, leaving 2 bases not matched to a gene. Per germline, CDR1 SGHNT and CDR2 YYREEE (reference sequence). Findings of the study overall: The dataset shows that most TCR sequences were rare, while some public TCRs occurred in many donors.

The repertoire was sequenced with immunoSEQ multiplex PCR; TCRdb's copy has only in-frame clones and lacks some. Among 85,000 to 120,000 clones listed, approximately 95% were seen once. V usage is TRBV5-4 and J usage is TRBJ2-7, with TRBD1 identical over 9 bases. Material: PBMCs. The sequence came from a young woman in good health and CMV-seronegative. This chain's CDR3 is CASSRDRVEQYF. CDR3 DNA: TGTGCCAGCAGCCGGGACAGGGTCGAGCAGTACTTC. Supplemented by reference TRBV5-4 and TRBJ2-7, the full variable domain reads ETGVTQSPTHLIKTRGQQVTLRCSSQSGHNTVSWYQQALGQGPQFIFQYYREEENGRGNFPPRFSGLQFPNYSSELNVNALELDDSALYLCASSRDRVEQYFGPGTRLTVT.